This passage covers 22 T cell receptor beta chains from one sample sequenced in a study of Ad26.COV2.S vaccination and SARS-CoV-2 variants. Repertoires were generated with immunoSEQ multiplex PCR, while TCRdb's copy carries only in-frame clones and drops some. The sample lists 46,000 or so clones, approximately 80% occurring once. Sequenced here: peripheral blood, sampled after recovery from COVID-19. Receptors were obtained from a human donor who had recovered from COVID-19.

The chain combines TRBV10-3 with TRBJ2-3, with a possible D match to TRBD2 (5 bases). Trimming removed 7 bases from V and 0 bases from J, with 8 bases in between. The CDR3 length is 13 residues. The germline gives CDR1 ENHRY, CDR2 SYGVKD. CDR3 nucleotide sequence: TGTGCCATCACCTCGGGGAGCACAGATACGCAGTATTTT. It codes for CAITSGSTDTQYF.

This rearrangement joins TRBV10-1 to TRBJ2-3; D is ambiguous. Germline V CDR1 and CDR2: WNHNN, SYGVQD (reference sequence). The V gene lost 3 bases and the J gene lost 7 bases, with 14 bases spanning the gap. CDR3 length equals 14 residues. This CDR3 reads CASSDSMMGNTQYF. The CDR3 DNA reads TGCGCCAGCAGTGACAGTATGATGGGAAATACGCAGTATTTT.

The chain carries TRBV3-1 (or the pseudogene TRBV3-2) and TRBJ2-6; weak D call: TRBD2 (6 bases). Germline V gene data show CDR1 as LGHDT and CDR2 as YNNKEL (reference sequence). The CDR3 runs 19 residues. Trimming shortened V by 0 bases and J by 0 bases, and 15 bases separated the two germline ends. As DNA, the CDR3 is TGTGCCAGCAGCCAAGATGGGGGAGGACACCCCTCTGGGGCCAACGTCCTGACTTTC. It yields the protein CASSQDGGGHPSGANVLTF.

V gene TRBV6-4 combines with J gene TRBJ1-4; a possible D gene is TRBD1 (6 bases). The CDR3 covers 13 residues. Germline CDR1 MRHNA, CDR2 SNTAGT. V lost 3 bases and J 8 bases, leaving 10 bases between the germline ends. The CDR3 DNA reads as TGTGCCAGCAGTGAGTTCGGGGGCGAAAAACTGTTTTTT. Translated: CASSEFGGEKLFF.

The chain is built from TRBV12-3 or TRBV12-4 and TRBJ2-3; no clear D. The CDR3 is made up of 10 amino acids. V gave up 3 bases and J gave up 9 bases, with 4 bases separating them. The CDR3 protein is CASSLDTQYF. The CDR3 region has the DNA TGTGCCAGCAGTTTGGACACGCAGTATTTT.

The rearrangement joins TRBV6-6 to TRBJ1-2; a weak D match, TRBD1 (5 bases). The CDR3 consists of 12 residues. CDR1 is MNHNY, CDR2 SVGAGI, per germline (reference sequence). Trimming removed 5 bases from V and 9 bases from J, with 13 bases in between. The CDR3 DNA follows: TGTGCCAGCAGTGGGCAGGGCGCGAGCTACACCTTC. This translates into CASSGQGASYTF.

The rearrangement uses TRBV10-3 and TRBJ1-2; 8 bases align to TRBD1. V lost 6 bases to trimming and J lost 6 bases; unmatched junction nucleotides: 9. Germline CDR1 reads ENHRY; CDR2 reads SYGVKD. The length of the CDR3 is 14 residues. CDR3 residues: CAIRAADRGHGYTF. The CDR3 bases are TGTGCCATCAGGGCAGCCGACAGGGGTCATGGCTACACCTTC.

The V call is TRBV5-6, the J call TRBJ1-4; D possibly corresponds to TRBD1 (6 bases). With 0 bases removed from V and 8 bases from J, the gap between germline ends came to 14 bases. The CDR3 covers 15 residues. Germline CDR1 and CDR2: SGHDT and YYEEEE. For the CDR3, the DNA is TGTGCCAGCAGCTTGGGGACAGTCGGGAGAGAAAAACTGTTTTTT. Protein sequence: CASSLGTVGREKLFF.

The gene calls are TRBV7-8 and TRBJ1-5; no firm D call. The CDR3 contains 18 residues. V lost 3 bases to trimming and J lost 3 bases, with 21 bases between them. Germline V CDR1 and CDR2: SGHVS, FQNEAQ. The CDR3 DNA is TGTGCCAGCAGCTTGAGGTTAGGAATGGGGATACCCAATCAGCCCCAGCATTTT. Translation gives CASSLRLGMGIPNQPQHF. Drawing the rest from reference TRBV7-8 and TRBJ1-5, the complete variable domain is GAGVSQSPRYKVAKRGQDVALRCDPISGHVSLFWYQQALGQGPEFLTYFQNEAQLDKSGLPSDRFFAERPEGSVSTLKIQRTQQEDSAVYLCASSLRLGMGIPNQPQHFGDGTRLSIL.

The V and J genes are TRBV24-1 and TRBJ2-3, with 7 bases identical to TRBD2. V gave up 1 base and J gave up 5 bases; unmatched junction bases: 8. This CDR3 has 16 amino acids. Germline V lookup: CDR1 KGHDR, CDR2 SFDVKD. This chain's CDR3 is CATSDLGLGGGDTQYF. CDR3 coding DNA: TGTGCCACCAGTGATTTAGGGTTGGGGGGGGGAGATACGCAGTATTTT.

The table lists this clone with a few counts. The chain recombines TRBV20-1 with TRBJ1-5, with D uncertain. CDR3 length equals 12 residues. From germline, CDR1 is DFQATT and CDR2 SNEGSKA (reference sequence). Trimming left V 3 bases short and J 4 bases short, with 7 bases between. CDR3 sequence: CSASRTNQPQHF. DNA for the CDR3: TGCAGTGCTAGTCGGACTAATCAGCCCCAGCATTTT.

This sequence joins TRBV3-1 (or the pseudogene TRBV3-2) and TRBJ2-1; D is undetermined. The V gene lost 2 bases and the J gene lost 9 bases, with 5 bases spanning the gap. The CDR3 totals 11 residues. Germline V lookup: CDR1 LGHDT, CDR2 YNNKEL (reference sequence). CDR3 DNA: TGTGCCAGCAGCCAACGTGGTGAGCAGTTCTTC. This codes for CASSQRGEQFF.

This clone showed up just once. V is TRBV14 and J is TRBJ1-2; no clear D. This CDR3 has 12 amino acids. Trimming took 2 bases from V and 4 from J, leaving 5 bases between them. Per germline, CDR1 SGHDN and CDR2 FVKESK. The CDR3 DNA is TGTGCCAGCAGCCAAAACATCTATGGCTACACCTTC. It translates to CASSQNIYGYTF.

The rearrangement joins TRBV24-1 to TRBJ2-3; no clear D. This CDR3 contains 13 residues. The germline V gene encodes CDR1 KGHDR and CDR2 SFDVKD. Trimming pared 5 bases from V and 6 bases from J, leaving 11 bases between. CDR3 bases: TGTGCCACCAGTGTCCATGCGGCCGATACGCAGTATTTT. Translation: CATSVHAADTQYF.

V and J are TRBV3-1 (or the pseudogene TRBV3-2) and TRBJ1-6; D unresolved. Germline V CDR1 and CDR2: LGHDT, YNNKEL (reference sequence). The CDR3 length is 15 residues. The V end lost 4 bases, the J end lost 7 bases, and 14 bases lay between the germline ends. The CDR3 is CASSPLGGFNSPLHF. The CDR3 DNA is TGTGCCAGCAGCCCGCTTGGCGGATTCAATTCACCCCTCCACTTT.

This clone has a single count. The V gene is TRBV5-4, the J gene TRBJ2-5; no clear D. The V end lost 4 bases, the J end lost 2 bases, and 9 bases lay between the germline ends. This CDR3 contains 13 residues. CDR1 is SGHNT, CDR2 YYREEE, per germline (reference sequence). CDR3 sequence (DNA): TGTGCCAGCAGCAAGGACCCTCAAGAGACCCAGTACTTC. Translating gives CASSKDPQETQYF.

The rearrangement joins TRBV4-1 to TRBJ1-4, with a tentative D call TRBD1 (5 bases). The CDR3 contains 12 residues. Trimming took off 6 bases at V and 8 bases at J, with 10 bases between the two ends. The germline CDR1 and CDR2 sequences are MGHRA and YSYEKL. Here the CDR3 reads CASSQRDEKLFF. In nucleotides, the CDR3 is TGCGCCAGCAGTCAAAGGGACGAAAAACTGTTTTTT.

The rearrangement joins TRBV30 to TRBJ1-6, with D perhaps TRBD1 (5 bases). The CDR3 totals 15 residues. Germline assignment: CDR1 GTSNPN and CDR2 SVGIG (reference sequence). Trimming removed 1 base from V and 3 bases from J, with 10 bases in between. The CDR3 sequence: CAWSGRARYNSPLHF. As DNA, the CDR3 is TGTGCCTGGAGTGGCAGGGCCCGCTATAATTCACCCCTCCACTTT.

The DNA of the CDR3 is TGCAGTGCTAGTCCATACGACAGGGCTGGAAACACCATATATTTT. Translating gives CSASPYDRAGNTIYF. The rearrangement links TRBV20-1 to TRBJ1-3; 7 bases are shared with TRBD1. The CDR3 consists of 15 residues. V dropped 3 bases and J dropped 2; count of bases not matched to a gene: 7. Germline CDR1 DFQATT, CDR2 SNEGSKA (reference sequence).

In its sample, this clone was seen once. The chain links TRBV7-9 to TRBJ1-2; TRBD1 matches 8 bases. The CDR3 has 14 residues. V lost 8 bases, J lost 7 bases, and 12 bases stayed unmatched. Germline V lookup: CDR1 SEHNR, CDR2 FQNEAQ (reference sequence). The CDR3 nucleotides are TGTGCCAGCGTGGCAGGGGGCGGCTGGGGTGGCTACACCTTC. Translating gives CASVAGGGWGGYTF.

This chain joins TRBV3-1 (or the pseudogene TRBV3-2) and TRBJ1-2; perhaps TRBD1 as D (6 bases). The CDR3 totals 14 residues. Trimming took 7 bases from V and 8 from J, leaving 20 bases between them. The germline CDR1 and CDR2 sequences are LGHDT and YNNKEL (reference sequence). The CDR3 sequence: CASTLRLGGGGYTF. CDR3 in DNA: TGTGCCAGCACCCTCCGGCTCGGGGGGGGCGGCTACACCTTC.

The genes are TRBV10-3 and TRBJ2-5, with D unresolved. Between the trimmed V and J ends, which lost 6 bases and 5 bases, there was a span of 7 bases. This CDR3 comprises 11 residues. CDR1 ENHRY and CDR2 SYGVKD come from the germline V gene. The CDR3 region has the DNA TGTGCCATCAGGGGCTCGGAGACCCAGTACTTC. Protein product: CAIRGSETQYF.